These 6 T cell receptor beta chains share one sample of origin, sequenced in a study of blood T cell repertoires in COVID-19 (dated by TCRdb to 2019 to 2021). Receptor libraries were prepared by the immunoSEQ multiplex PCR assay. What TCRdb holds here is the immuneACCESS table cut down to in-frame rearrangements. Part of the clones is not present; checked against another copy, under half of the missing clones reflect an unresolved V gene, and the others are unexplained. The sample table records more than 350,000 clones; around 89% of these occur just once. The ten largest clones add up to about 3% of the sample. Sequences were obtained from peripheral blood. Source of these receptors: a woman aged 25 to 39 with COVID-19, enrolled during active disease.

The chain is built from TRBV10-3 and TRBJ2-7; 8 bases agree with TRBD2. V gave up 4 bases and J gave up 2 bases; unmatched junction bases: 7. Germline CDR1 is ENHRY and CDR2 is SYGVKD. The CDR3 covers 15 residues. CDR3 bases: TGTGCCATCAGTGTTCCGCTAGCGGGCACCTACGAGCAGTACGTC. Protein: CAISVPLAGTYEQYV.

CDR3 sequence (DNA): TGTGCCAGCAGCCAAGATTTTTACCAACTAGGGGGTCTAGAGACCCAGTACTTC. Translating it yields CASSQDFYQLGGLETQYF. The V gene is TRBV4-2, the J gene TRBJ2-5, with D possibly TRBD1 on 6 matching bases. V was shortened by 0 bases and J by 4 bases, with 21 bases between the two germline ends. In germline, CDR1 is LGHNA, CDR2 YNFKEQ. This CDR3 is 18 amino acids long.

This chain links TRBV7-9 with TRBJ1-5; D call uncertain. V lost 0 bases, J lost 5 bases, and 8 bases lay in between. CDR1 is SEHNR, CDR2 FQNEAQ, per germline (reference sequence). CDR3 length: 14 amino acids. The CDR3 DNA sequence: TGTGCCAGCAGCTTAGCGATGGAGCATCAGCCCCAGCATTTT. This codes for CASSLAMEHQPQHF.

This chain connects TRBV2 to TRBJ1-4, with D possibly matching TRBD1 (5 bases). The V end was cut by 6 bases, the J end by 8 bases, with 10 bases between. There are 12 residues in the CDR3. From germline, CDR1 is SNHLY and CDR2 FYNNEI. In DNA form, the CDR3 reads TGTGCCAGCAGCCGAACAGGAGAAAAACTGTTTTTT. This codes for CASSRTGEKLFF. Full variable domain (missing parts from reference TRBV2 and TRBJ1-4): EPEVTQTPSHQVTQMGQEVILRCVPISNHLYFYWYRQILGQKVEFLVSFYNNEISEKSEIFDDQFSVERPDGSNFTLKIRSTKLEDSAMYFCASSRTGEKLFFGSGTQLSVL.

The V gene is TRBV6-4, the J gene TRBJ2-1; TRBD1 matches 8 bases. The CDR3 loop spans 15 amino acids. Germline trimming cut 5 bases from V and 1 base from J; bases unmatched to any gene: 4. Germline loops: CDR1 MRHNA, CDR2 SNTAGT. The CDR3 DNA follows: TGTGCCAGCAGTAGGACAGGGCAGTCCTACAATGAGCAGTTCTTC. It is translated as CASSRTGQSYNEQFF.

The chain uses TRBV2 and TRBJ2-5; possible D gene TRBD1, 5 bases. The CDR3 contains 15 residues. Germline CDR1 is SNHLY and CDR2 is FYNNEI. V lost 2 bases to trimming and J lost 5 bases, with 15 bases between them. CDR3 region: CASSEWGRVGETQYF. CDR3 sequence (DNA): TGTGCCAGCAGTGAATGGGGCAGGGTTGGGGAGACCCAGTACTTC.